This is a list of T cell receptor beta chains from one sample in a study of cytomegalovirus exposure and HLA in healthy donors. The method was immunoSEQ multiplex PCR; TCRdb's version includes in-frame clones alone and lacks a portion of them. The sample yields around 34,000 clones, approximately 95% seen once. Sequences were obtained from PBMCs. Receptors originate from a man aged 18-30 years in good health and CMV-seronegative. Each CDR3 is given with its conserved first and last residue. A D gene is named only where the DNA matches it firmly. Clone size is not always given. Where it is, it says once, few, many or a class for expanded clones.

CATMPGGSSNTEAFF	TGTGCCACCATGCCAGGGGGAAGTAGCAACACTGAAGCTTTCTTT	TRBJ1-1	.	TRBV15	TRBD1
CASSSSLSGGASYEQYF	TGCGCCAGCAGCTCGAGCTTGAGCGGGGGGGCGTCCTACGAGCAGTACTTC	TRBJ2-7	.	TRBV5-1	TRBD2
CASSLDRRSYEQYF	TGTGCCAGCAGCTTGGACAGAAGATCCTACGAGCAGTACTTC	TRBJ2-7	.	TRBV11-2	.
CASSPDRRSSYEQYF	TGTGCCAGCAGCCCGGACAGGAGAAGCTCCTACGAGCAGTACTTC	TRBJ2-7	.	TRBV5-4	TRBD1
CAISESAGDYNEQFF	TGTGCCATCAGTGAGAGTGCGGGAGATTACAATGAGCAGTTCTTC	TRBJ2-1	few	TRBV10-3	TRBD2
CASSSGGYGYTF	TGTGCCAGCAGCTCAGGAGGTTATGGCTACACCTTC	TRBJ1-2	.	TRBV5-6	.
CASRDRLGTDTQYF	TGTGCCAGCAGGGACAGGTTGGGCACAGATACGCAGTATTTT	TRBJ2-3	.	TRBV2	TRBD1
CASRRGGANYEQYF	TGCGCCAGCAGGAGGGGGGGGGCTAACTACGAGCAGTACTTC	TRBJ2-7	.	TRBV5-1	.
CASSRPGENNEQFF	TGTGCCAGCAGCCGGCCAGGGGAGAACAATGAGCAGTTCTTC	TRBJ2-1	.	TRBV13	.
CASSPPELRETQYF	TGTGCCAGCTCACCACCGGAACTCAGGGAGACCCAGTACTTC	TRBJ2-5	.	TRBV18	.
CASSPTRQGGREQYF	TGTGCCAGCAGTCCAACTAGACAGGGAGGCAGGGAGCAGTACTTC	TRBJ2-7	.	TRBV6-1	.
CASSPSGGVRNEQFF	TGTGCCAGCAGCCCCAGCGGGGGGGTGAGGAATGAGCAGTTCTTC	TRBJ2-1	.	TRBV4-2	TRBD2
CAWSLRLAGFQETQYF	TGTGCCTGGAGTTTAAGACTAGCGGGGTTCCAAGAGACCCAGTACTTC	TRBJ2-5	.	TRBV30	TRBD2
CASSVLGRDNYGYTF	TGTGCCAGCAGCGTACTGGGCAGAGATAACTATGGCTACACCTTC	TRBJ1-2	.	TRBV6-6	.
CASRAGGSTYNEQFF	TGTGCCAGTAGGGCGGGGGGTTCGACCTACAATGAGCAGTTCTTC	TRBJ2-1	.	TRBV19	TRBD2
CASSFTGYEKLFF	TGTGCCAGCAGCTTCACAGGGTATGAAAAACTGTTTTTT	TRBJ1-4	.	TRBV11-2	.
CASSSPSGLAGFETQYF	TGTGCCAGCAGCTCTCCTAGCGGACTAGCGGGATTCGAGACCCAGTACTTC	TRBJ2-5	.	TRBV11-2	TRBD2
CASSYRGGDTQYF	TGCGCCAGCAGCTACAGGGGAGGAGATACGCAGTATTTT	TRBJ2-3	.	TRBV5-1	.
CASGGVGGSQTGELFF	TGTGCCAGCGGGGGGGTGGGGGGCTCCCAAACCGGGGAGCTGTTTTTT	TRBJ2-2	.	TRBV27	.
CAISELDEQYF	TGTGCCATCAGTGAGTTAGACGAGCAGTACTTC	TRBJ2-7	.	TRBV10-3	.
CASRGDRAEQYF	TGCGCCAGCAGAGGGGACAGAGCCGAGCAGTACTTC	TRBJ2-7	.	TRBV5-1	TRBD1
CASRPLVTSESTDTQYF	TGTGCCAGCAGACCCCTGGTGACTAGCGAGAGCACAGATACGCAGTATTTT	TRBJ2-3	.	TRBV2	TRBD2
CASSAQGRSNQPQHF	TGTGCCAGCAGCGCACAGGGGCGCAGCAATCAGCCCCAGCATTTT	TRBJ1-5	once	TRBV7-8	TRBD1
CASRRDGDREENTIYF	TGTGCCAGCAGACGGGACGGGGACAGGGAGGAAAACACCATATATTTT	TRBJ1-3	once	TRBV7-9	TRBD1
CASSQWFSREGNYEQYF	TGCGCCAGCAGCCAATGGTTTTCGCGGGAGGGTAACTACGAGCAGTACTTC	TRBJ2-7	.	TRBV4-1	TRBD2
CASSVAGGSIGQFF	TGTGCCAGCAGCGTGGCAGGGGGTTCCATTGGGCAGTTCTTC	TRBJ2-1	.	TRBV9	TRBD1
CASSQGSTGRGYTF	TGTGCCAGTAGTCAAGGGTCGACAGGGCGAGGCTACACCTTC	TRBJ1-2	.	TRBV19	TRBD1
CSAGFWGRFYGYTF	TGCAGCGCAGGATTTTGGGGCAGGTTCTATGGCTACACCTTC	TRBJ1-2	.	TRBV29-1	.
CAWTKSYEQYF	TGTGCCTGGACTAAGAGTTACGAGCAGTACTTC	TRBJ2-7	.	TRBV30	.
CASSKRGGSTGELFF	TGTGCCAGCAGTAAGCGGGGGGGCAGCACCGGGGAGCTGTTTTTT	TRBJ2-2	.	TRBV6-6	TRBD2
CASSYRGSFDIQYF	TGTGCCAGCAGTTACAGGGGAAGTTTTGACATTCAGTACTTC	TRBJ2-4	.	TRBV27	TRBD1
CASSVGQGAGEQFF	TGTGCCAGCAGTGTGGGACAGGGGGCTGGTGAGCAGTTCTTC	TRBJ2-1	.	TRBV2	TRBD1
CASNLRAGGPPYNEQFF	TGTGCCAGCAACCTTCGGGCGGGAGGGCCCCCCTACAATGAGCAGTTCTTC	TRBJ2-1	.	TRBV5-4	TRBD2
CASSVDVTRNTEAFF	TGTGCCAGCAGCGTAGATGTCACCAGGAACACTGAAGCTTTCTTT	TRBJ1-1	few	TRBV9	.
CASSLGGDPSYEQYF	TGTGCCAGCAGCTTAGGGGGGGACCCCTCCTACGAGCAGTACTTC	TRBJ2-7	.	TRBV7-8	.
CASSLLQGKPQHF	TGTGCCAGCAGCTTGTTACAGGGGAAGCCCCAGCATTTT	TRBJ1-5	medium-sized	TRBV5-6	TRBD1
CASSLAGEADEQYF	TGTGCCAGCAGCTTAGCGGGAGAAGCGGACGAGCAGTACTTC	TRBJ2-7	.	TRBV11-3	.
CASKNRGTEAFF	TGTGCCAGCAAAAACAGGGGGACTGAAGCTTTCTTT	TRBJ1-1	.	TRBV27	TRBD1
CASSSQEGTEAFF	TGTGCCAGCAGCTCCCAGGAGGGTACTGAAGCTTTCTTT	TRBJ1-1	once	TRBV7-3	.
CASSLARQGAAEKLFF	TGTGCCAGCAGCTTGGCCAGACAGGGGGCGGCTGAAAAACTGTTTTTT	TRBJ1-4	.	TRBV7-2	TRBD1
CASSTGLFNSNQPQHF	TGTGCCAGCAGCACGGGTCTGTTCAATAGCAATCAGCCCCAGCATTTT	TRBJ1-5	.	TRBV11-3	.
CASSLSGLAGVQETQYF	TGCGCCAGCAGCTTGAGTGGACTAGCGGGGGTCCAAGAGACCCAGTACTTC	TRBJ2-5	.	TRBV5-1	TRBD2
CASSPHGTGGGQPQHF	TGTGCCAGCAGTCCCCACGGGACAGGGGGCGGCCAGCCCCAGCATTTT	TRBJ1-5	.	TRBV28	TRBD1
CATRGQGAHEQYF	TGTGCCACCCGAGGACAGGGGGCCCACGAGCAGTACTTC	TRBJ2-7	.	TRBV19	TRBD1
CASSIAGDGNQPQHF	TGTGCCAGTAGTATAGCAGGGGACGGCAATCAGCCCCAGCATTTT	TRBJ1-5	.	TRBV19	.
CASSPGGGPDTQYF	TGCGCCAGCAGCCCGGGTGGGGGCCCAGATACGCAGTATTTT	TRBJ2-3	.	TRBV5-1	.
CASSDRGTGELFF	TGTGCCAGCAGTGACAGGGGTACCGGGGAGCTGTTTTTT	TRBJ2-2	.	TRBV6-4	.
CASNRQMNQPQHF	TGTGCCAGCAACAGACAGATGAATCAGCCCCAGCATTTT	TRBJ1-5	.	TRBV2	.
CSAKRETQYF	TGCAGTGCCAAGCGAGAGACCCAGTACTTC	TRBJ2-5	once	TRBV20-1	.
CASTPVGRGYSNQPQHF	TGCGCCAGCACCCCCGTAGGCAGGGGATATAGCAATCAGCCCCAGCATTTT	TRBJ1-5	.	TRBV23-1	.
CASSQVLSTDTQYF	TGTGCCAGCAGCCAGGTTTTAAGCACAGATACGCAGTATTTT	TRBJ2-3	.	TRBV7-2	.
CASSIGTGNYEQYF	TGTGCCAGCAGCATTGGGACAGGTAACTACGAGCAGTACTTC	TRBJ2-7	.	TRBV5-6	TRBD1